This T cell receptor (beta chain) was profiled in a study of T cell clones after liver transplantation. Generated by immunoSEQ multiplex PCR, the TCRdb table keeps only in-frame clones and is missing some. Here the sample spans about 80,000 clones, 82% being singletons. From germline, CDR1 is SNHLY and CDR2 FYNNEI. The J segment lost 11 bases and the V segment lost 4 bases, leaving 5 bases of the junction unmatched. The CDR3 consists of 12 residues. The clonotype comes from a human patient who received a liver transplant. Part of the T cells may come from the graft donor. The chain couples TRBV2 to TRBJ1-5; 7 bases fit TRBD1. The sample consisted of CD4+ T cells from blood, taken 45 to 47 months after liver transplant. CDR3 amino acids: CASSARDRSQHF. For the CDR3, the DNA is TGTGCCAGCAGTGCGAGGGACAGATCCCAGCATTTT.